The 22 T cell receptor beta chains below were found in one sample sequenced in a study of CD8 T cells in Susac syndrome. RNA amounts of roughly 0.45 to 1 ug underwent reverse transcription with random hexamers. TCRdb re-called the immunoSEQ multiplex PCR reads with MiXCR, one entry per CDR3 protein. The table includes over 100,000 distinct CDR3 sequences, about 95% detected once. The sample was CD4+ T cells from PBMCs. Receptors originate from a human donor in good health.

The chain is built from TRBV3-1 and TRBJ1-3; no firm D call. This CDR3 comprises 15 residues. Germline CDR1 is LGHDT and CDR2 is YNNKEL (reference sequence). Trimming stripped 1 base from V and 0 bases from J, with 7 bases between. CDR3: CASSQGTASGNTIYF. The CDR3 DNA sequence: TGTGCCAGCAGCCAAGGGACGGCCTCTGGAAACACCATATATTTT.

V and J are TRBV3-1 and TRBJ1-1; 8 nucleotides agree with TRBD1. V shed 5 bases, J shed 4 bases, and the junction held 3 bases outside the gene matches. Germline loops: CDR1 LGHDT, CDR2 YNNKEL (reference sequence). CDR3 length equals 13 residues. The CDR3 is CASSYTGGTEAFF. The CDR3, as DNA: TGTGCCAGCAGCTACACAGGGGGCACTGAAGCTTTCTTT. Variable domain in full (rest from reference TRBV3-1 and TRBJ1-1): DTAVSQTPKYLVTQMGNDKSIKCEQNLGHDTMYWYKQDSKKFLKIMFSYNNKELIINETVPNRFSPKSPDKAHLNLHINSLELGDSAVYFCASSYTGGTEAFFGQGTRLTVV.

This sequence joins TRBV2 and TRBJ1-1, with D maybe TRBD1 (5 bases). Germline V gene sequence: CDR1 SNHLY, CDR2 FYNNEI. V lost 4 bases to trimming and J lost 5 bases, with 11 bases between them. The CDR3 consists of 13 residues. The CDR3 DNA sequence: TGTGCCAGCAGTGGTACAGGAAGAACTGAAGCTTTCTTT. Translating it yields CASSGTGRTEAFF. Full variable domain (rest looked up from reference TRBV2 and TRBJ1-1): EPEVTQTPSHQVTQMGQEVILRCVPISNHLYFYWYRQILGQKVEFLVSFYNNEISEKSEIFDDQFSVERPDGSNFTLKIRSTKLEDSAMYFCASSGTGRTEAFFGQGTRLTVV.

The chain joins TRBV29-1 to TRBJ2-5; tentative D call: TRBD1 (5 bases). Trimming left V 1 base short and J 5 bases short, with 11 bases between. This CDR3 has 13 amino acids. CDR1 is SQVTM and CDR2 is ANQGSEA in the germline V gene. In DNA, the CDR3 is TGCAGCGTTGAAGTTGAAAGGGGTGAGACCCAGTACTTC. As protein: CSVEVERGETQYF.

This sequence joins TRBV7-2 and TRBJ2-1, with D tentatively TRBD1 (5 bases). In germline, CDR1 is SGHTA, CDR2 FQGNSA. This CDR3 is 15 amino acids long. V shed 1 base and J shed 5 bases, with 12 bases lying between them. This chain's CDR3 is CASSLGSRVNNEQFF. The CDR3 DNA follows: TGTGCCAGCAGCTTAGGGTCCAGGGTGAACAATGAGCAGTTCTTC.

This chain uses TRBV28 with TRBJ2-2; 7 nucleotides agree with TRBD1. The CDR3 sequence is 15 residues long. V gave up 5 bases and J gave up 7 bases; unmatched junction bases: 10. Germline V gene sequence: CDR1 MDHEN, CDR2 SYDVKM. The CDR3 nucleotides read TGTGCCAGCAGTCCACCCGGGACAGTTAGCGGGGAGCTGTTTTTT. Its protein product is CASSPPGTVSGELFF.

This clonotype was counted once. The rearrangement links TRBV7-9 to TRBJ2-5, with D hard to call. Germline CDR1 is SEHNR and CDR2 is FQNEAQ (reference sequence). CDR3 length equals 12 residues. The V end was cut by 5 bases, the J end by 6 bases, with 10 bases between. The CDR3 sequence: CASSRPEQTQYF. The CDR3 DNA follows: TGTGCCAGCAGCCGACCGGAACAGACCCAGTACTTC.

The chain uses TRBV12-3 or TRBV12-4 and TRBJ1-3; 8 bases fit TRBD1. The junction had 1 base not matched to a gene; V was cut back by 3 bases and J by 3 bases. The CDR3 sequence is 14 residues long. The CDR3 loop is CASSFGTGGNTIYF. The CDR3 nucleotides are TGTGCCAGCAGTTTCGGGACAGGTGGAAACACCATATATTTT.

The chain uses TRBV4-1 and TRBJ2-6, with 10 bases identical to TRBD2. The CDR3 loop spans 21 amino acids. CDR1 and CDR2 from the germline V gene are MGHRA and YSYEKL. J was trimmed by 0 bases and V by 1 base; bases with no gene match: 12. The CDR3 is CASSQVRLAGESHSGANVLTF. The CDR3 nucleotides read TGCGCCAGCAGCCAAGTTAGGCTAGCGGGAGAATCACACTCTGGGGCCAACGTCCTGACTTTC.

The chain recombines TRBV6-5 with TRBJ1-6, with D perhaps matching TRBD1 (5 bases). Germline values: CDR1 MNHEY, CDR2 SVGAGI. V was clipped by 0 bases and J by 7 bases, with 13 bases between them. This CDR3 comprises 16 residues. CDR3 coding DNA: TGTGCCAGCAGTTACTCGCGGCGGGGACCAAATTCACCCCTCCACTTT. Protein sequence: CASSYSRRGPNSPLHF.

The chain combines TRBV30 with TRBJ1-1, with a weak D call TRBD1 (6 bases). From germline, CDR1 is GTSNPN and CDR2 SVGIG (reference sequence). V was pared by 2 bases and J by 4 bases, with 8 bases between. The CDR3 spans 12 residues. This CDR3 reads CAWSSGVTEAFF. CDR3 in DNA: TGTGCCTGGAGTTCAGGGGTCACTGAAGCTTTCTTT.

The chain couples TRBV3-1 to TRBJ2-1; perhaps D is TRBD1 or TRBD2 (5 bases each). Germline V gives CDR1 LGHDT, CDR2 YNNKEL (reference sequence). The V end lost 4 bases, the J end lost 3 bases, and 10 bases lay between the germline ends. The CDR3 loop spans 14 amino acids. The CDR3 DNA reads TGTGCCAGCAGCCCGGGACGGAACTACAATGAGCAGTTCTTC. Translating it yields CASSPGRNYNEQFF.

The CDR3 DNA reads TGTGCCAGCAGCGTAGGAGGACTAGGCCAAGAGACCCAGTACTTC. Encoded protein: CASSVGGLGQETQYF. The J gene is TRBJ2-5, the V gene TRBV7-8; 7 bases are a match to TRBD2. The germline gives CDR1 SGHVS, CDR2 FQNEAQ. V trimming: 5 bases; J trimming: 1 base; junction bases outside the gene matches: 7. The CDR3 runs to 15 residues.

The table lists this clonotype with a count of one. The rearrangement uses TRBV5-1 and TRBJ2-3, with 16 bases identical to TRBD2. The CDR3 covers 16 residues. The J segment lost 7 bases and the V segment lost 4 bases, leaving 6 bases of the junction unmatched. Germline CDR1 SGHRS, CDR2 YFSETQ. The CDR3, as DNA: TGCGCCAGCAGCGTGGGACTAGCGGGGGGGCTGTATACGCAGTATTTT. This translates into CASSVGLAGGLYTQYF.

This chain connects TRBV10-3 to TRBJ1-1, with D maybe TRBD1 (5 bases). The V gene lost 6 bases and the J gene lost 2 bases, with 10 bases spanning the gap. The germline gives CDR1 ENHRY, CDR2 SYGVKD. The CDR3 sequence is 13 residues long. CDR3 coding DNA: TGTGCCATCAGGAAGGGGAGTAACACTGAAGCTTTCTTT. It translates to CAIRKGSNTEAFF.

The chain employs TRBV14 and TRBJ1-1; 9 bases are shared with TRBD1. V dropped 2 bases and J dropped 4; count of bases not matched to a gene: 8. CDR3 length equals 16 residues. Germline loops: CDR1 SGHDN, CDR2 FVKESK. The CDR3 sequence: CASSQRLTGGITEAFF. The CDR3 nucleotides are TGTGCCAGCAGCCAACGCCTCACAGGGGGCATCACTGAAGCTTTCTTT.

The V call is TRBV12-5, the J call TRBJ2-2, with D perhaps TRBD2 (5 bases). The germline gives CDR1 LGHNT, CDR2 FRNRAP. V shed 8 bases and J shed 0 bases, with 10 bases lying between them. The CDR3 has 14 amino acids. The DNA for the CDR3 is TGTGCTAGTTGGGCTAGCTCGAACACCGGGGAGCTGTTTTTT. Residues: CASWASSNTGELFF.

V is TRBV4-1 and J is TRBJ1-2, with 8 bases aligning to TRBD1. CDR3 length: 16 amino acids. V was clipped by 1 base and J by 8 bases; unmatched bases: 12. The germline V gene has CDR1 MGHRA and CDR2 YSYEKL. In nucleotides, the CDR3 is TGCGCCAGCAGCCAAGTATGGCAGGGGGCGCGTCAAGGCTACACCTTC. It codes for CASSQVWQGARQGYTF.

The CDR3: CASSYSNGGAADTQYF. CDR3 DNA sequence: TGTGCCAGCAGTTACTCGAACGGGGGGGCGGCAGATACGCAGTATTTT. The rearrangement joins TRBV6-5 to TRBJ2-3; TRBD2 matches at 8 bases. The CDR3 has 16 residues. Germline V gene data show CDR1 as MNHEY and CDR2 as SVGAGI. Trimming cost V 0 bases and J 4 bases; bases outside gene matches: 6.

This chain links TRBV9 with TRBJ2-3; no definite D call. Per the germline V gene, CDR1 is SGDLS and CDR2 is YYNGEE. This CDR3 comprises 12 residues. V was clipped by 5 bases and J by 2 bases, with 6 bases between them. In DNA form, the CDR3 reads TGTGCCAGCAGGTCCCACACAGATACGCAGTATTTT. Its protein product is CASRSHTDTQYF. Together with reference TRBV9 and TRBJ2-3, the CDR3 gives the full variable domain: DSGVTQTPKHLITATGQRVTLRCSPRSGDLSVYWYQQSLDQGLQFLIQYYNGEERAKGNILERFSAQQFPDLHSELNLSSLELGDSALYFCASRSHTDTQYFGPGTRLTVL.

The J gene is TRBJ2-5, the V gene TRBV5-1; D perhaps matches TRBD1 (6 bases). This CDR3 contains 14 residues. V was cut by 2 bases and J by 5 bases, with 13 bases left in between. The germline CDR1 and CDR2 sequences are SGHRS and YFSETQ. The CDR3 sequence: CASSFSGGWETQYF. In DNA, the CDR3 is TGCGCCAGCAGCTTTTCTGGGGGCTGGGAGACCCAGTACTTC.

The genes are TRBV11-2 and TRBJ2-5; possible D gene TRBD2, 5 bases. This CDR3 has 16 residues. CDR1 and CDR2 (germline): SGHAT, FQNNGV. Trimming took 4 bases from V and 5 from J, leaving 20 bases between them. The CDR3 protein is CASSSLRGRGLETQYF. DNA of the CDR3: TGTGCCAGCAGCTCGCTAAGAGGGCGTGGGTTGGAGACCCAGTACTTC.